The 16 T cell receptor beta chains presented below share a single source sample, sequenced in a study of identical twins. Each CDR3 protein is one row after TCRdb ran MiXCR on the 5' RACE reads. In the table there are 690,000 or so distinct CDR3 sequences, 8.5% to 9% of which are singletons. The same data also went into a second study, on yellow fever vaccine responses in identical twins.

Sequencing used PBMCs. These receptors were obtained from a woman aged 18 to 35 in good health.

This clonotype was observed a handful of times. The CDR3 loop reads CASSLDISYEQYF. The CDR3 region has the DNA TGTGCCAGCAGTTTAGATATTTCCTACGAGCAGTACTTC. This chain uses TRBV27 with TRBJ2-7; D uncertain. Germline assignment: CDR1 MNHEY and CDR2 SMNVEV (reference sequence). The CDR3 is made up of 13 amino acids. V was cut by 2 bases and J by 1 base, with 6 bases left in between.

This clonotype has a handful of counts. CDR3 in amino acids: CASSSRVGEQYF. The CDR3 coding sequence is TGTGCCAGCAGTTCCCGAGTAGGCGAGCAGTACTTC. The genes are TRBV27 and TRBJ2-7; D is unresolved. The CDR3 length is 12 residues. Trimming cost V 4 bases and J 6 bases, with 10 bases left between them. Germline-derived CDR1 and CDR2 are MNHEY and SMNVEV (reference sequence).

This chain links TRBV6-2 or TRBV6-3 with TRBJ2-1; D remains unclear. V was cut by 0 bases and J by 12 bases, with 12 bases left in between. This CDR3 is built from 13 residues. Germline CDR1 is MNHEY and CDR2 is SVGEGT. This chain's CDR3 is CASSYSTLSGQFF. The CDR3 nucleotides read TGTGCCAGCAGTTACTCGACCCTATCGGGGCAGTTCTTC.

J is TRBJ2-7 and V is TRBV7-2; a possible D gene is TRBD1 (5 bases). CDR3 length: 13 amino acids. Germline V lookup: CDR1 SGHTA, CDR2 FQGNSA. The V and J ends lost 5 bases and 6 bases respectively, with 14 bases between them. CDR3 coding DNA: TGTGCCAGCAGCACAGGACGTACGCGCGAGCAGTACTTC. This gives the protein CASSTGRTREQYF.

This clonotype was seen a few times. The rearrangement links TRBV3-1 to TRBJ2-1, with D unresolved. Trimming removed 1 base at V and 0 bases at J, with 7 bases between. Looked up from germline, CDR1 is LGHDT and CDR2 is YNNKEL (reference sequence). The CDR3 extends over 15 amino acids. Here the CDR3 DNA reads TGTGCCAGCAGCCAAGTTAGCAGCTCCTACAATGAGCAGTTCTTC. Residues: CASSQVSSSYNEQFF.

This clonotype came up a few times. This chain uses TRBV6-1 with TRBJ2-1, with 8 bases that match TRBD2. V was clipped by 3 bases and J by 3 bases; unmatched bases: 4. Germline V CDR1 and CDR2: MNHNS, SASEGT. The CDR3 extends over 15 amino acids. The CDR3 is CASSEEAGGYNEQFF. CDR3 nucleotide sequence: TGTGCCAGCAGTGAGGAGGCGGGGGGCTACAATGAGCAGTTCTTC.

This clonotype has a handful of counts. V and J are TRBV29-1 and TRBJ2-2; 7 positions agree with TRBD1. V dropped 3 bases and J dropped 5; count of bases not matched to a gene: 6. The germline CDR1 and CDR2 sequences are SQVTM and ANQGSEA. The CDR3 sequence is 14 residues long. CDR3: CSVDWDRETGELFF. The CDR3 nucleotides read TGCAGCGTTGATTGGGACAGAGAGACCGGGGAGCTGTTTTTT.

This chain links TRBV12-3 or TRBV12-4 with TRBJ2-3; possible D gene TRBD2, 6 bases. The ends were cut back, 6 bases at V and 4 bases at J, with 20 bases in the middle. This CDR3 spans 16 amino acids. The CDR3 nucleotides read TGTGCCAGCAGCCCTCCCCGGGACTCCGAGGCAGATACGCAGTATTTT. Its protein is CASSPPRDSEADTQYF.

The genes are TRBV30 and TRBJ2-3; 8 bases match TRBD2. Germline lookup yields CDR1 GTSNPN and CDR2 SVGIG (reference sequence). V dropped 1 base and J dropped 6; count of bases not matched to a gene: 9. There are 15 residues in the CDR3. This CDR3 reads CAWSGYREGLDTQYF. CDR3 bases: TGTGCCTGGAGTGGTTATCGGGAGGGCCTCGATACGCAGTATTTT.

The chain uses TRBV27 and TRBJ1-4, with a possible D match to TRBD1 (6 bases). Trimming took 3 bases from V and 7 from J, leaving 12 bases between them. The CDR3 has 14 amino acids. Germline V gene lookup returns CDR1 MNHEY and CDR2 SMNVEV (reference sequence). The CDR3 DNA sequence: TGTGCCAGCAGTTTTGGAAGGGGGTCTGAAAAACTGTTTTTT. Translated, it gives CASSFGRGSEKLFF.

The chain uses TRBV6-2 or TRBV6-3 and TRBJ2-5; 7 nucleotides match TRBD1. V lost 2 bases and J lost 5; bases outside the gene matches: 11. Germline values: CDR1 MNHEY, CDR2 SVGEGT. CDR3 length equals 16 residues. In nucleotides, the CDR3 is TGTGCCAGCAGTTACGTCAGGTCAACAGGGGCGGAGACCCAGTACTTC. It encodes CASSYVRSTGAETQYF.

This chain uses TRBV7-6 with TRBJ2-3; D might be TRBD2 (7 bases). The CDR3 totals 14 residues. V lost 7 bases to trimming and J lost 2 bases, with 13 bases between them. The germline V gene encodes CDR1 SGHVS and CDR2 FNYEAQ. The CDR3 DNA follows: TGTGCCAGCATCGCGGGGGCCTACACAGATACGCAGTATTTT. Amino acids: CASIAGAYTDTQYF.

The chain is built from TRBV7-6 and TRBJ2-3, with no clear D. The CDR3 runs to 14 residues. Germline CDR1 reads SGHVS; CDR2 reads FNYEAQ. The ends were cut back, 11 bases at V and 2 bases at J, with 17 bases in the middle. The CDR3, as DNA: TGTGCCTCTCAGCCTGGGAATTCCACAGATACGCAGTATTTT. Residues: CASQPGNSTDTQYF.

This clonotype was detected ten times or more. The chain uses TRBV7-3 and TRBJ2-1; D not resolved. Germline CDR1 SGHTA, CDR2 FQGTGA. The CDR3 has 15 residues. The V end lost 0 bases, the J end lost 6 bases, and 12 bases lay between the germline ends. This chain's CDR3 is CASSLTPRQVNEQFF. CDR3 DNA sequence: TGTGCCAGCAGCTTAACTCCGAGACAAGTCAATGAGCAGTTCTTC.

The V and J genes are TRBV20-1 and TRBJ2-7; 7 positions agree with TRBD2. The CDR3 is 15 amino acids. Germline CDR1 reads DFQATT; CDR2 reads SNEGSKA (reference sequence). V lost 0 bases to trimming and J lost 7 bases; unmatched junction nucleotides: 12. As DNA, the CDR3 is TGCAGTGCTAGAGATCGTAGCGGGTATTTAGGGGAGCAGTACTTC. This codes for CSARDRSGYLGEQYF.

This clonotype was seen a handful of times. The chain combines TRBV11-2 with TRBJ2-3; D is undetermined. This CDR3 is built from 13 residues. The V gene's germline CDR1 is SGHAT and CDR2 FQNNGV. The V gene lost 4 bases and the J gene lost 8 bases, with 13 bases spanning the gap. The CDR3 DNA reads TGTGCCAGCAGCTCGGCCGGTCCCGGTACGCAGTATTTT. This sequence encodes CASSSAGPGTQYF.